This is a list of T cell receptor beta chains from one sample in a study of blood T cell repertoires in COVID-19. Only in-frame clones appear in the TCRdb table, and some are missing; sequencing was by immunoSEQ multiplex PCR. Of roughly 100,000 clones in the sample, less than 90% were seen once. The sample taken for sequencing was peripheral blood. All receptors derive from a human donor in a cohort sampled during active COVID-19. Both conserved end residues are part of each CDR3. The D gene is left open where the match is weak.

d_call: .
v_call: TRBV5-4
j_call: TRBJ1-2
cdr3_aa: CASSAPGVDYGYTF
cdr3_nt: TGTGCCAGCAGCGCCCCAGGGGTAGACTATGGCTACACCTTC

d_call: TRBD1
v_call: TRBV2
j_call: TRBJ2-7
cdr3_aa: CASSEGQGGIYEQYF
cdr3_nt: TGTGCCAGCAGCGAGGGACAGGGGGGGATCTACGAGCAGTACTTC

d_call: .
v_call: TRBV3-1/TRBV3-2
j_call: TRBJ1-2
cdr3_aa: CASSQASLYGYTF
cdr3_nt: TGTGCCAGCAGCCAAGCGAGCCTCTATGGCTACACCTTC

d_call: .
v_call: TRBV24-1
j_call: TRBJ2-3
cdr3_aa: CATSAPQGSDTQYF
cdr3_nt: TGTGCCACCAGTGCCCCCCAGGGTTCAGATACGCAGTATTTT

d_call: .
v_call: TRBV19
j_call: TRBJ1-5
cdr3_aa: CASSTGTNNQPQHF
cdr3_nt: TGTGCCAGTAGTACCGGGACTAACAATCAGCCCCAGCATTTT

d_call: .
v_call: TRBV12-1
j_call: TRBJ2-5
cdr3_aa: CARSESEGGRETQYF
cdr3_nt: TGTGCCAGGTCGGAGTCGGAAGGCGGGAGAGAGACCCAGTACTTC

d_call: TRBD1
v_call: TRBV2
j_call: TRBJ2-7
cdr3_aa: CASSESLGTGGFSYEQYF
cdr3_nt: TGTGCCAGCAGTGAATCATTGGGGACAGGGGGCTTCTCCTACGAGCAGTACTTC

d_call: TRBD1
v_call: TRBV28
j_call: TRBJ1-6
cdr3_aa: CASSAGQGKNSPLHF
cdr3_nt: TGTGCCAGCAGCGCCGGACAGGGGAAGAATTCACCCCTCCACTTT

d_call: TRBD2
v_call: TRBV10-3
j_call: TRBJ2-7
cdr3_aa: CAIRGSGNSYEQYF
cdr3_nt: TGTGCCATCAGAGGTAGCGGGAACTCCTACGAGCAGTACTTC

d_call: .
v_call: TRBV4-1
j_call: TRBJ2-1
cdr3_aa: CASSLNNEQFF
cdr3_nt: TGCGCCAGCAGCCTCAACAATGAGCAGTTCTTC